Each of the 9 T cell receptor beta chains below was sequenced from the same sample in a study of CD8+ T cells in alopecia areata. RNA was extracted and reverse transcribed into cDNA as the sequencing template. Profiled with immunoSEQ multiplex PCR; TCRdb holds only in-frame clones, not every one. This table has about 180,000 clones, about 48% appearing once. Treatment: oral pan-JAK inhibitor, 5-10 mg twice daily. Sequencing was performed on CD8+ T cells sorted from blood, taken at week 24, from a patient treated with tofacitinib. These receptors originate from a human donor with alopecia areata.

This chain connects TRBV27 to TRBJ1-1; D may be TRBD1 (5 bases). Trimming pared 3 bases from V and 4 bases from J, leaving 15 bases between. Germline V gene sequence: CDR1 MNHEY, CDR2 SMNVEV (reference sequence). The CDR3 contains 15 residues. The CDR3 spells CASSFSLEGTTEAFF. The CDR3, as DNA: TGTGCCAGCAGTTTTAGTTTGGAGGGGACCACTGAAGCTTTCTTT.

The rearrangement links TRBV2 to TRBJ1-1; 9 bases line up with TRBD1. The CDR3 contains 14 residues. CDR1 and CDR2 (germline): SNHLY, FYNNEI. V lost 1 base, J lost 8 bases, and 5 bases stayed unmatched. CDR3 amino acids: CASSEVGQGEEAFF. The CDR3 region has the DNA TGTGCCAGCAGTGAAGTGGGACAGGGAGAGGAAGCTTTCTTT.

This clone was seen only a few times. This chain links TRBV14 with TRBJ2-3; either TRBD1 or TRBD2 may fit D (5 bases each). CDR3 length equals 16 residues. The germline V gene encodes CDR1 SGHDN and CDR2 FVKESK. Trimming cost V 1 base and J 3 bases, with 14 bases left between them. Written as DNA, the CDR3 is TGTGCCAGCAGCCAAGCACGGGGCCTCAATACAGATACGCAGTATTTT. Its protein is CASSQARGLNTDTQYF.

This clone was counted a few times. The V call is TRBV25-1, the J call TRBJ2-3; perhaps TRBD1 as D (6 bases). The CDR3 consists of 12 residues. Trimming pared 8 bases from V and 4 bases from J, leaving 10 bases between. Germline loops: CDR1 MGHDK, CDR2 SYGVNS. CDR3 DNA: TGTGCCAGCGGATACAGGGCAGATACGCAGTATTTT. Translation: CASGYRADTQYF.

This sequence joins TRBV7-6 and TRBJ2-3, with 9 bases fitting TRBD2. CDR1 SGHVS and CDR2 FNYEAQ come from the germline V gene. The CDR3 spans 15 residues. V was pared by 5 bases and J by 4 bases, with 7 bases of the junction left unmatched. CDR3 sequence (DNA): TGTGCCAGCAGCCAGGGACTAGCTGGGGCAGATACGCAGTATTTT. It translates to CASSQGLAGADTQYF.

The chain is built from TRBV27 and TRBJ2-5; unclear D gene. Looked up from germline, CDR1 is MNHEY and CDR2 is SMNVEV (reference sequence). Trimming pared 1 base from V and 4 bases from J, leaving 7 bases between. CDR3 length: 13 amino acids. The CDR3 sequence: CASSLYSAETQYF. In DNA, the CDR3 is TGTGCCAGCAGTTTATACAGCGCAGAGACCCAGTACTTC.

This clone was detected only a few times. The J gene is TRBJ1-1, the V gene TRBV30, with a possible D match to TRBD1 (5 bases). CDR3 size: 14 residues. The ends were cut back, 0 bases at V and 2 bases at J, with 10 bases in the middle. Germline-derived CDR1 and CDR2 are GTSNPN and SVGIG (reference sequence). DNA of the CDR3: TGTGCCTGGAGTGTTCTCGGGGCAAACACTGAAGCTTTCTTT. The encoded protein is CAWSVLGANTEAFF.

The rearrangement uses TRBV4-1 and TRBJ2-7; D gene unclear. The CDR3 contains 16 residues. Trimming shortened V by 0 bases and J by 0 bases, and 12 bases separated the two germline ends. Germline V lookup: CDR1 MGHRA, CDR2 YSYEKL. The CDR3 here is CASSQDPGLTSYEQYF. The CDR3 DNA is TGCGCCAGCAGCCAAGATCCGGGTTTAACCTCCTACGAGCAGTACTTC.

This clone came up a few times. The chain has TRBV27 and TRBJ1-2; 7 bases line up with TRBD1. With V trimmed by 6 bases and J by 5 bases, 12 bases remained unmatched. The length of the CDR3 is 15 residues. CDR1 is MNHEY and CDR2 is SMNVEV in the germline V gene (reference sequence). The CDR3 nucleotides read TGTGCCAGCAGGCCCTTGGGGACAGCCAATTATGGCTACACCTTC. Its protein product is CASRPLGTANYGYTF.